This TCR beta chain was identified in a study of lymphopenia after photon versus proton radiotherapy. General study results and limits: Relative stability marked proton patients; photon patients lost diversity and naive cells.

In germline, CDR1 is SGHRS, CDR2 YFSETQ. Trimming took 0 bases from V and 5 from J, leaving 20 bases between them. This CDR3 spans 17 amino acids. The method was immunoSEQ multiplex PCR; TCRdb's version includes in-frame clones alone and lacks a portion of them. The sample comprises about 53,000 clones, around 82% of which are singletons, and less than 35% rests with the top ten. About this clone itself: Its antigen remains unknown.

This receptor was obtained from a middle-aged man with gastric cancer. Sequenced here: peripheral blood, sampled from a patient treated with photon-based radiotherapy. The chain is built from TRBV5-1 and TRBJ2-5, with a weak D call TRBD2 (6 bases). CDR3 in DNA: TGCGCCAGCAGCTTGGCCCTTACCGGGGGAGGTTTGGAGACCCAGTACTTC. This gives the protein CASSLALTGGGLETQYF.